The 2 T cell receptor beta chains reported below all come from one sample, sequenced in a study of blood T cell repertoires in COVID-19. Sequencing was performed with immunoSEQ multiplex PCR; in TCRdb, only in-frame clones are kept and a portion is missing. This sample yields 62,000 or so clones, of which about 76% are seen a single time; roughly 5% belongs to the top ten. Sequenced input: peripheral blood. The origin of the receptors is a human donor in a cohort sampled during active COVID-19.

CDR3 sequence: CASSSDSKETQYF. The CDR3 DNA reads TGTGCCAGCAGCTCGGACTCTAAAGAGACCCAGTACTTC. The chain employs TRBV2 and TRBJ2-5; D possibly corresponds to TRBD2 (5 bases). Trimming took 6 bases from V and 3 from J, leaving 11 bases between them. Germline loops: CDR1 SNHLY, CDR2 FYNNEI. The CDR3 is 13 residues long.

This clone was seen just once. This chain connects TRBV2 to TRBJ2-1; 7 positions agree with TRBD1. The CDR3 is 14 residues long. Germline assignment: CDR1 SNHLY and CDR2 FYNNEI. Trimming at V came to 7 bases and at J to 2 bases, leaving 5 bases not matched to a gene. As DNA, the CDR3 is TGTGCCAGCAAAGAGGGGGCGGCCTACAATGAGCAGTTCTTC. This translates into CASKEGAAYNEQFF.